These 5 T cell receptor beta chains were sequenced from one sample in a study of cytotoxic CD8 clonotypes in ibrutinib-treated CLL. Method: immunoSEQ multiplex PCR; TCRdb's copy keeps in-frame clones and lacks some. The table records some 61,000 clones, about two thirds of them present only once. The sample here was PBMCs, taken after 12 months of ibrutinib treatment. All receptors derive from a human donor with chronic lymphocytic leukemia.

This chain joins TRBV7-2 and TRBJ1-2; 7 positions match TRBD1. The ends lost 4 bases at V and 9 bases at J; junction bases unmatched: 17. There are 16 residues in the CDR3. Germline loops: CDR1 SGHTA, CDR2 FQGNSA. In nucleotides, the CDR3 is TGTGCCAGCAGCTCCCCCAGAAGGGACAGTAGTAGAAGCTACACCTTC. Its translation: CASSSPRRDSSRSYTF.

This chain connects TRBV5-6 to TRBJ2-3; no clear D gene. CDR1 and CDR2 (germline): SGHDT, YYEEEE. The CDR3 is 15 residues long. Trimming cost V 2 bases and J 2 bases, with 12 bases left between them. CDR3 nucleotides: TGTGCCAGCAGCTTACCCGAAGGAAACACAGATACGCAGTATTTT. It yields the protein CASSLPEGNTDTQYF.

This sequence joins TRBV12-5 and TRBJ2-1; no definite D call. The CDR3 is 13 residues long. Germline loops: CDR1 LGHNT, CDR2 FRNRAP. V lost 7 bases to trimming and J lost 4 bases, with 11 bases between them. The CDR3 sequence is CASALGRYNEQFF. CDR3 nucleotide sequence: TGTGCTAGTGCTTTAGGCCGGTACAATGAGCAGTTCTTC. Drawing the rest from reference TRBV12-5 and TRBJ2-1, the complete variable domain is DARVTQTPRHKVTEMGQEVTMRCQPILGHNTVFWYRQTMMQGLELLAYFRNRAPLDDSGMPKDRFSAEMPDATLATLKIQPSEPRDSAVYFCASALGRYNEQFFGPGTRLTVL.

The V and J genes are TRBV28 and TRBJ2-3; no clear D. V lost 3 bases and J lost 6, with 7 bases in between. Germline values: CDR1 MDHEN, CDR2 SYDVKM. The CDR3 extends over 12 amino acids. The CDR3 here is CASSFVSDTQYF. The CDR3 coding sequence is TGTGCCAGCAGTTTTGTGTCGGATACGCAGTATTTT. Based on the CDR3 plus reference TRBV28 and TRBJ2-3, the full variable domain is DVKVTQSSRYLVKRTGEKVFLECVQDMDHENMFWYRQDPGLGLRLIYFSYDVKMKEKGDIPEGYSVSREKKERFSLILESASTNQTSMYLCASSFVSDTQYFGPGTRLTVL.

This clone has only a few counts. This chain uses TRBV18 with TRBJ1-4; D is unresolved. This CDR3 comprises 14 residues. Trimming removed 3 bases at V and 7 bases at J, with 12 bases between. Germline V lookup: CDR1 KGHSH, CDR2 LQKENI. Written as DNA, the CDR3 is TGTGCCAGCTCACCTGCCGGGGTGGGTGAAAAACTGTTTTTT. Its translation is CASSPAGVGEKLFF. Combining the CDR3 with reference TRBV18 and TRBJ1-4 gives the whole variable domain NAGVMQNPRHLVRRRGQEARLRCSPMKGHSHVYWYRQLPEEGLKFMVYLQKENIIDESGMPKERFSAEFPKEGPSILRIQQVVRGDSAAYFCASSPAGVGEKLFFGSGTQLSVL.